Listed here are 26 T cell receptor beta chains from one sample, sequenced in a study of OX40 agonist ivuxolimab in advanced cancers. Sequenced by immunoSEQ multiplex PCR; TCRdb stores in-frame clones only, minus some. The sample holds around 88,000 clones, 92% seen once. The specimen comprised CD4+ or CD8+ T cells sorted from blood, sampled in a trial of the OX40 agonist ivuxolimab. The receptor source for this set is an adult with an advanced solid tumor such as melanoma, head and neck, liver or kidney cancer.

The V gene is TRBV5-4, the J gene TRBJ2-3; D gene uncertain. The CDR3 extends over 15 amino acids. Germline CDR1 and CDR2: SGHNT and YYREEE (reference sequence). V lost 0 bases and J lost 4, with 12 bases in between. The CDR3 nucleotides are TGTGCCAGCAGCTTGGATAGGGTCAAATCAGATACGCAGTATTTT. Protein product: CASSLDRVKSDTQYF.

In its sample, this clone was seen once. The rearrangement links TRBV27 to TRBJ2-2; 8 positions match TRBD1. The germline gives CDR1 MNHEY, CDR2 SMNVEV (reference sequence). The CDR3 extends over 16 amino acids. The ends lost 5 bases at V and 4 bases at J; junction bases unmatched: 9. CDR3 nucleotide sequence: TGTGCCAGCAGTCCCCCCCACAGGGGGGTCACCGGGGAGCTGTTTTTT. It translates to CASSPPHRGVTGELFF.

The J gene is TRBJ2-7, the V gene TRBV5-1, with TRBD1 matching 8 bases. CDR1 and CDR2 (germline): SGHRS, YFSETQ. Trimming cost V 2 bases and J 6 bases; bases outside gene matches: 7. The CDR3 contains 14 residues. The CDR3 reads CASSFPGQVLEQYF. The CDR3 DNA reads as TGCGCCAGCAGCTTCCCGGGACAGGTTCTCGAGCAGTACTTC.

The chain employs TRBV4-2 and TRBJ2-1, with D hard to call. Trimming took 1 base from V and 2 from J, leaving 12 bases between them. The CDR3 sequence is 16 residues long. CDR1 is LGHNA and CDR2 is YNFKEQ in the germline V gene. CDR3 protein: CASSQVNTLTYNEQFF. CDR3 nucleotide sequence: TGTGCCAGCAGCCAAGTTAACACCTTGACCTACAATGAGCAGTTCTTC.

The chain recombines TRBV25-1 with TRBJ2-1, with 7 bases aligning to TRBD2. The CDR3 sequence is 14 residues long. Looked up from germline, CDR1 is MGHDK and CDR2 is SYGVNS. CDR3 nucleotide sequence: TGTGCGAGTCGGGGGGATCAATACGTCAATGAGCAGTTCTTC. Protein: CASRGDQYVNEQFF.

The chain carries TRBV5-1 and TRBJ1-2, with 10 bases lining up with TRBD1. From germline, CDR1 is SGHRS and CDR2 YFSETQ. This CDR3 region has 16 residues. V was clipped by 0 bases and J by 3 bases; unmatched bases: 5. CDR3 residues: CASSLVGQGNDYGYTF. The CDR3 bases are TGCGCCAGCAGCTTGGTGGGACAGGGGAATGACTATGGCTACACCTTC.

The V call is TRBV19, the J call TRBJ1-6, with 9 bases that match TRBD1. V was pared by 6 bases and J by 10 bases, with 7 bases of the junction left unmatched. Germline V lookup: CDR1 LNHDA, CDR2 SQIVND (reference sequence). The length of the CDR3 is 14 residues. The CDR3 DNA reads TGTGCCAGTAGCAGACGGGACAGGGACTCACCCCTCCACTTT. This encodes CASSRRDRDSPLHF.

V gene TRBV19 combines with J gene TRBJ2-1; 7 bases line up with TRBD2. Germline V gene data show CDR1 as LNHDA and CDR2 as SQIVND (reference sequence). The CDR3 is 16 amino acids. After removal of 6 bases from V and 0 bases from J, the junction contained 8 bases not matched to a gene. The CDR3 loop is CASSDLAVSSYNEQFF. For the CDR3, the DNA is TGTGCCAGTAGCGACCTAGCGGTTAGCTCCTACAATGAGCAGTTCTTC.

In DNA form, the CDR3 reads TGTGCCAGCAGCTATAGTCATGAGCAGTTCTTC. It encodes CASSYSHEQFF. The chain is built from TRBV5-6 and TRBJ2-1; D gene uncertain. Germline CDR1 SGHDT, CDR2 YYEEEE. CDR3 length equals 11 residues. Trimming took 3 bases from V and 8 from J, leaving 6 bases between them.

The CDR3 here is CASSFHGDDYGYTF. The CDR3 nucleotides read TGTGCCAGCAGTTTCCACGGGGATGACTATGGCTACACCTTC. This chain connects TRBV6-6 to TRBJ1-2; D gene ambiguous. Per the germline V gene, CDR1 is MNHNY and CDR2 is SVGAGI (reference sequence). The V end was cut by 4 bases, the J end by 3 bases, with 12 bases between. This CDR3 has 14 residues.

V is TRBV6-1 and J is TRBJ1-1; no clear D. There are 11 residues in the CDR3. Germline V gene sequence: CDR1 MNHNS, CDR2 SASEGT. Trimming left V 7 bases short and J 6 bases short, with 9 bases between. This CDR3 is CASMESSEAFF. DNA for the CDR3: TGTGCCAGCATGGAGTCCTCTGAAGCTTTCTTT.

This clone came up once. The rearrangement links TRBV5-4 to TRBJ2-5; TRBD2 aligns across 10 bases. The CDR3 covers 13 residues. V gave up 4 bases and J gave up 4 bases; unmatched junction bases: 1. Germline V lookup: CDR1 SGHNT, CDR2 YYREEE (reference sequence). CDR3 sequence (DNA): TGTGCCAGCAGCCGGACTAGCGGAGAGACCCAGTACTTC. It is translated as CASSRTSGETQYF.

The V call is TRBV19, the J call TRBJ2-7, with TRBD2 matching 7 bases. The CDR3 spans 15 residues. Per germline, CDR1 LNHDA and CDR2 SQIVND (reference sequence). After removal of 4 bases from V and 0 bases from J, the junction contained 6 bases not matched to a gene. DNA of the CDR3: TGTGCCAGTAGTACCTCCGGGAGGAGCTCCTACGAGCAGTACTTC. Its translation is CASSTSGRSSYEQYF.

The chain recombines TRBV2 with TRBJ2-3; D unclear. From germline, CDR1 is SNHLY and CDR2 FYNNEI. The CDR3 loop spans 11 amino acids. The germline V and J ends were trimmed by 7 bases and 4 bases, with 6 bases remaining between them. In DNA form, the CDR3 reads TGTGCCAGCAAAATTGCAGATACGCAGTATTTT. Protein sequence: CASKIADTQYF.

The genes are TRBV4-2 and TRBJ1-2; D call uncertain. The CDR3 has 14 residues. CDR1 LGHNA and CDR2 YNFKEQ come from the germline V gene. V lost 3 bases to trimming and J lost 4 bases, with 12 bases between them. CDR3 coding DNA: TGTGCCAGCAGCCAGGAAATCCCCCTCTATGGCTACACCTTC. This translates into CASSQEIPLYGYTF.

A few counts support this clone. The rearrangement uses TRBV7-3 and TRBJ1-1; D unresolved. CDR3 length: 13 residues. V lost 0 bases and J 5 bases, leaving 7 bases between the germline ends. Germline loops: CDR1 SGHTA, CDR2 FQGTGA. CDR3 residues: CASSLTTRTEAFF. CDR3 coding DNA: TGTGCCAGCAGCTTAACTACGCGAACTGAAGCTTTCTTT.

This chain joins TRBV11-3 and TRBJ2-6; D not resolved. V was shortened by 6 bases and J by 2 bases, with 8 bases between the two germline ends. CDR3 length: 14 amino acids. Germline V gene data show CDR1 as SGHNT and CDR2 as YENEEA. CDR3 sequence reads: CASSPPPGANVLTF. The DNA for the CDR3 is TGTGCCAGCAGTCCCCCTCCTGGGGCCAACGTCCTGACTTTC.

In its sample, this clone was seen once. This rearrangement joins TRBV5-6 to TRBJ1-2; perhaps TRBD1 as D (5 bases). There are 14 residues in the CDR3. Trimming removed 4 bases from V and 4 bases from J, with 14 bases in between. The germline CDR1 and CDR2 sequences are SGHDT and YYEEEE. The CDR3 DNA sequence: TGTGCCAGCAGCCCCGAGGAGCAGGGCTATGGCTACACCTTC. Translated: CASSPEEQGYGYTF.

CDR3 sequence (DNA): TGTGCCAGCAGCGTCTTAGGGGGCACTGAAGCTTTCTTT. Its protein is CASSVLGGTEAFF. The chain joins TRBV21-1 to TRBJ1-1; the DNA was not used to check the table's D call, TRBD1. TRBV21-1 has pseudogene status. This CDR3 has 13 amino acids.

The rearrangement links TRBV19 to TRBJ1-1; D is uncertain. This CDR3 region has 13 residues. V was cut by 1 base and J by 3 bases, with 6 bases left in between. Germline V gene sequence: CDR1 LNHDA, CDR2 SQIVND (reference sequence). The CDR3 coding sequence is TGTGCCAGTAGTATAGGCTGGGACACTGAAGCTTTCTTT. Amino acids: CASSIGWDTEAFF.

This chain joins TRBV30 and TRBJ1-5; 8 bases align to TRBD1. From germline, CDR1 is GTSNPN and CDR2 SVGIG (reference sequence). V lost 7 bases, J lost 6 bases, and 11 bases stayed unmatched. This CDR3 contains 14 residues. The CDR3 here is CALQDRALGQPQHF. CDR3 DNA sequence: TGTGCCTTACAGGACAGGGCTTTGGGTCAGCCCCAGCATTTT.

The chain couples TRBV4-2 to TRBJ2-4; a weak D match, TRBD1 (6 bases). The germline gives CDR1 LGHNA, CDR2 YNFKEQ. Trimming left V 1 base short and J 1 base short, with 11 bases between. The CDR3 spans 16 residues. The CDR3 reads CASSQAGGWAKNIQYF. DNA of the CDR3: TGTGCCAGCAGCCAAGCTGGGGGCTGGGCCAAAAACATTCAGTACTTC.

This clone occurred a few times. The chain couples TRBV6-6 to TRBJ2-2, with a weak D call TRBD1 (5 bases). Germline V CDR1 and CDR2: MNHNY, SVGAGI (reference sequence). The V gene lost 7 bases and the J gene lost 2 bases, with 8 bases spanning the gap. This CDR3 has 13 amino acids. The CDR3 coding sequence is TGTGCCAGCATCGACAGTAACACCGGGGAGCTGTTTTTT. Translated: CASIDSNTGELFF.

The V call is TRBV10-3, the J call TRBJ2-1; 8 nucleotides align to TRBD2. The CDR3 runs to 12 residues. V lost 10 bases, J lost 4 bases, and 3 bases stayed unmatched. The germline V gene has CDR1 ENHRY and CDR2 SYGVKD. In DNA, the CDR3 is TGTGCCACAGGCGGGGGGTACAATGAGCAGTTCTTC. Protein: CATGGGYNEQFF.

The chain is built from TRBV4-2 and TRBJ2-5, with unresolved D. The V end was cut by 1 base, the J end by 4 bases, with 1 base between. This CDR3 has 11 residues. CDR1 LGHNA and CDR2 YNFKEQ come from the germline V gene. The CDR3 nucleotides are TGTGCCAGCAGCCAAGCAGAGACCCAGTACTTC. This translates into CASSQAETQYF.

The chain uses TRBV4-1 and TRBJ2-3; 9 bases map to TRBD1. Germline lookup yields CDR1 MGHRA and CDR2 YSYEKL. The CDR3 sequence is 17 residues long. V lost 0 bases and J lost 3; bases outside the gene matches: 7. The CDR3 nucleotides are TGCGCCAGCAGCCAAGAGGGGACAGGGAAGGTGACAGATACGCAGTATTTT. This translates into CASSQEGTGKVTDTQYF.